The sequence of this T cell receptor (beta chain) was determined in a study of cytomegalovirus exposure and HLA in healthy donors. TCRdb keeps only in-frame clones here, not all; method: immunoSEQ multiplex PCR. Of some 210,000 clones listed, roughly 84% are singletons. The receptor comes from a woman between 18 and 29 years old in good health and CMV-seropositive. The sample comprised PBMCs.

This chain's CDR3 is CASSLGQNTEAFF. Written as DNA, the CDR3 is TGTGCCAGCAGCCTGGGACAGAACACTGAAGCTTTCTTT. The chain combines TRBV6-5 with TRBJ1-1; the D gene is possibly TRBD1 (6 bases). Trimming cost V 6 bases and J 1 base, with 9 bases left between them. CDR1 is MNHEY and CDR2 is SVGAGI in the germline V gene. CDR3 length equals 13 residues.